These T cell receptor beta chains were read from a single sample in a study of cytomegalovirus exposure and HLA in healthy donors. Generated by immunoSEQ multiplex PCR, the TCRdb table keeps only in-frame clones and is missing some. The sample shows 95,000 to 150,000 clones, 15% of them seen only once. The sample was PBMCs. All receptors come from a woman in her late teens or twenties in good health and CMV-seronegative. Each CDR3 is given with its conserved first and last residue. Each record gives: V gene, clone size, CDR3 length, D gene, J gene, CDR3 protein, CDR3 DNA. A D gene is named only where the DNA matches it firmly. Expanded clones get a size class; other rows say once, few or many, or leave the size out.

v_gene: TRBV6-5
abundance: .
len: 14
d_gene: .
j_gene: TRBJ1-1
CDR3aa: CASRPPGVNTEAFF
CDR3nt: TGTGCCAGCAGGCCCCCGGGGGTGAACACTGAAGCTTTCTTT

v_gene: TRBV27
abundance: .
len: 13
d_gene: TRBD1
j_gene: TRBJ1-2
CDR3aa: CASSRGTGIGYTF
CDR3nt: TGTGCCAGCAGTAGAGGGACAGGGATCGGCTACACCTTC

v_gene: TRBV7-9
abundance: few
len: 14
d_gene: TRBD2
j_gene: TRBJ2-3
CDR3aa: CASSLMGGADTQYF
CDR3nt: TGTGCCAGCAGCTTAATGGGAGGGGCAGATACGCAGTATTTT

v_gene: TRBV9
abundance: .
len: 16
d_gene: TRBD2
j_gene: TRBJ2-5
CDR3aa: CASSVGGLGIHETQYF
CDR3nt: TGTGCCAGCAGCGTAGGGGGACTAGGAATTCATGAGACCCAGTACTTC

v_gene: TRBV14
abundance: few
len: 13
d_gene: .
j_gene: TRBJ2-5
CDR3aa: CASALGGRAAQYF
CDR3nt: TGTGCCAGCGCTCTCGGGGGTCGCGCGGCCCAGTACTTC

v_gene: TRBV29-1
abundance: few
len: 15
d_gene: TRBD1
j_gene: TRBJ2-7
CDR3aa: CSVEGTGESSYEQYF
CDR3nt: TGCAGCGTTGAAGGGACAGGGGAGAGCTCCTACGAGCAGTACTTC

v_gene: TRBV28
abundance: .
len: 15
d_gene: TRBD1
j_gene: TRBJ1-4
CDR3aa: CASSYDREANEKLFF
CDR3nt: TGTGCCAGCAGTTACGACAGGGAGGCTAATGAAAAACTGTTTTTT

v_gene: TRBV30
abundance: .
len: 14
d_gene: .
j_gene: TRBJ1-1
CDR3aa: CAWSGFRLDTEAFF
CDR3nt: TGTGCCTGGAGTGGGTTCAGGCTGGACACTGAAGCTTTCTTT

v_gene: TRBV28
abundance: .
len: 13
d_gene: .
j_gene: TRBJ1-1
CDR3aa: CASRASGVSEAFF
CDR3nt: TGTGCCAGCAGGGCCTCGGGGGTAAGTGAAGCTTTCTTT

v_gene: TRBV25-1
abundance: few
len: 15
d_gene: .
j_gene: TRBJ2-3
CDR3aa: CASSETGLSTDTQYF
CDR3nt: TGTGCCAGCAGTGAAACGGGACTCAGCACAGATACGCAGTATTTT

v_gene: TRBV27
abundance: .
len: 12
d_gene: .
j_gene: TRBJ2-5
CDR3aa: CASSTGTQTQYF
CDR3nt: TGTGCCAGCAGTACAGGGACGCAGACCCAGTACTTC